The rows below give T cell receptor beta chains drawn from one sample of a study of monozygotic twins with inflammatory bowel disease. TCRdb reprocessed the 5' RACE reads and keeps a single row for each CDR3 protein, giving no DNA. The sample includes approximately 400,000 distinct CDR3 sequences. The specimen sequenced was blood. The receptors originated from a human donor with ulcerative colitis or Crohn's disease, or a healthy co-twin of an affected twin (not recorded which). Both conserved end residues are part of each CDR3.

j_gene: TRBJ2-2; v_gene: TRBV7-3; CDR3aa: CASSLEVGSPGELFF
j_gene: TRBJ2-7; v_gene: TRBV29-1; CDR3aa: CSVSLGTGAEQYF
j_gene: TRBJ1-2; v_gene: TRBV18; CDR3aa: CASSEQGTNYGYTF
j_gene: TRBJ2-7; v_gene: TRBV10-3; CDR3aa: CAISESSPSGGREQYF
j_gene: TRBJ2-7; v_gene: TRBV20-1; CDR3aa: CSADSTGIPYEQYF
j_gene: TRBJ1-1; v_gene: TRBV29-1; CDR3aa: CSVRQGGTEAFF
j_gene: TRBJ2-3; v_gene: TRBV30; CDR3aa: CAWSELAGDTDTQYF
j_gene: TRBJ2-7; v_gene: TRBV25-1; CDR3aa: CASSDEGFYEQHF
j_gene: TRBJ2-7; v_gene: TRBV27; CDR3aa: CASSNSADDRGRGEQYF
j_gene: TRBJ1-4; v_gene: TRBV6-2/TRBV6-3; CDR3aa: CASSYRDPSSSGEKLFF
j_gene: TRBJ1-2; v_gene: TRBV5-1; CDR3aa: CASSLSQDNLGYTF
j_gene: TRBJ2-7; v_gene: TRBV29-1; CDR3aa: CSVELQQSGEQYF
j_gene: TRBJ2-3; v_gene: TRBV11-2; CDR3aa: CASSPQGQGRNTQYF
j_gene: TRBJ1-5; v_gene: TRBV6-1; CDR3aa: CASSERTGGQPQHF
j_gene: TRBJ2-1; v_gene: TRBV6-1; CDR3aa: CASSKYGSMEYNEQFF
j_gene: TRBJ2-7; v_gene: TRBV7-6; CDR3aa: CASSFKGLGDYEQYF
j_gene: TRBJ2-7; v_gene: TRBV12-3/TRBV12-4; CDR3aa: CASSPLLNEQYF
j_gene: TRBJ2-7; v_gene: TRBV3-1; CDR3aa: CASSLGLPWEQYF
j_gene: TRBJ1-2; v_gene: TRBV29-1; CDR3aa: CSVGGQGKDYGYTF
j_gene: TRBJ2-1; v_gene: TRBV6-4; CDR3aa: CASSDQRKNEQFF
j_gene: TRBJ2-7; v_gene: TRBV4-2; CDR3aa: CASSYGQGNEQYF
j_gene: TRBJ1-2; v_gene: TRBV12-3/TRBV12-4; CDR3aa: CASSLGDSPSYGYTF
j_gene: TRBJ2-5; v_gene: TRBV7-2; CDR3aa: CASSLVSGMRETQYF
j_gene: TRBJ2-7; v_gene: TRBV29-1; CDR3aa: CSVGRWSSGNSYEQYF
j_gene: TRBJ1-6; v_gene: TRBV2; CDR3aa: CASSHARPLGRPYNSPLHF
j_gene: TRBJ2-2; v_gene: TRBV9; CDR3aa: CASSVMNTGELFF
j_gene: TRBJ2-7; v_gene: TRBV11-2; CDR3aa: CASSSGVQGGHEQYF
j_gene: TRBJ1-1; v_gene: TRBV30; CDR3aa: CAWSVPGQEAFF
j_gene: TRBJ2-3; v_gene: TRBV10-3; CDR3aa: CATSGTEADTQYF
j_gene: TRBJ2-5; v_gene: TRBV19; CDR3aa: CASSTPGLAVQETQYF
j_gene: TRBJ2-6; v_gene: TRBV10-3; CDR3aa: CAISDWTGTGANVLTF
j_gene: TRBJ1-4; v_gene: TRBV19; CDR3aa: CASSPGGTLNEKLFF
j_gene: TRBJ1-1; v_gene: TRBV7-9; CDR3aa: CASKDSGTENTEAFF
j_gene: TRBJ1-5; v_gene: TRBV20-1; CDR3aa: CSARESSFSNQPQHF
j_gene: TRBJ2-2; v_gene: TRBV25-1; CDR3aa: CASSESGTGVGELFF
j_gene: TRBJ2-7; v_gene: TRBV3-1; CDR3aa: CASRAPGGGEQYF
j_gene: TRBJ1-1; v_gene: TRBV20-1; CDR3aa: CSARDGQANTEAFF
j_gene: TRBJ1-5; v_gene: TRBV5-1; CDR3aa: CASRPYSESNQPQHF
j_gene: TRBJ1-1; v_gene: TRBV1; CDR3aa: CTSSQLEPGDTEAFF
j_gene: TRBJ2-5; v_gene: TRBV9; CDR3aa: CASSVQGRGQETQYF
j_gene: TRBJ2-1; v_gene: TRBV7-2; CDR3aa: CASSRQDLRDEQFF
j_gene: TRBJ2-7; v_gene: TRBV10-3; CDR3aa: CAITLGQASYEQYF